These T cell receptor beta chains were read from a single sample in a study of OX40 agonist ivuxolimab in advanced cancers. Profiled with immunoSEQ multiplex PCR; TCRdb holds only in-frame clones, not every one. The data contain about 37,000 clones, over 80% of them singletons. This specimen consisted of CD4+ or CD8+ T cells sorted from blood, obtained in a trial of the OX40 agonist ivuxolimab. The origin of the receptors is an adult with an advanced solid tumor such as melanoma, head and neck, liver or kidney cancer. CDR3s include the opening cysteine and the closing phenylalanine or tryptophan. The D gene is left open where the match is weak. Clone size, where shown, is once, few, many, or a class for clones that have expanded.

d_call	clone_size	v_call	j_call	cdr3_aa	cdr3_nt
TRBD2	.	TRBV28	TRBJ2-3	CASSTLGAGGPSGTDTQYF	TGTGCCAGCAGTACCCTCGGAGCGGGAGGGCCCTCCGGCACAGATACGCAGTATTTT
.	.	TRBV6-5	TRBJ1-1	CASSWRANTEAFF	TGTGCCAGCAGTTGGAGGGCTAACACTGAAGCTTTCTTT
.	once	TRBV28	TRBJ2-1	CASSPIIGRTYNEQFF	TGTGCCAGCAGTCCTATCATCGGCAGAACCTACAATGAGCAGTTCTTC
.	once	TRBV9	TRBJ2-1	CASSEGDFEQFF	TGTGCCAGCAGCGAGGGGGACTTTGAGCAGTTCTTC
TRBD2	.	TRBV7-8	TRBJ2-1	CASSLGAGGTSDHEQFF	TGTGCCAGCAGCTTAGGGGCCGGGGGTACTAGCGATCATGAGCAGTTCTTC
.	once	TRBV28	TRBJ2-7	CASTLGGLFYYEQYF	TGTGCCAGCACCCTGGGGGGGCTATTCTACTACGAGCAGTACTTC
TRBD2	once	TRBV19	TRBJ2-7	CASQRVAGSYEQYF	TGTGCCAGTCAAAGAGTAGCGGGGTCTTACGAGCAGTACTTC
.	.	TRBV5-4	TRBJ1-2	CASSFLSNYGYTF	TGTGCCAGCAGCTTTCTCTCTAACTATGGCTACACCTTC
.	.	TRBV7-9	TRBJ2-7	CASARNYYEQYF	TGTGCCAGCGCGAGAAACTACTACGAGCAGTACTTC
TRBD2	once	TRBV5-1	TRBJ2-5	CASSLGLAGAGETQYF	TGCGCCAGCAGCTTGGGACTAGCGGGAGCCGGAGAGACCCAGTACTTC
.	.	TRBV28	TRBJ2-6	CASSLSRELWANVLTF	TGTGCCAGCAGTTTATCTAGGGAATTGTGGGCCAACGTCCTGACTTTC
.	.	TRBV7-9	TRBJ1-5	CASSFDSSNQPQHF	TGTGCCAGCAGCTTCGACAGTAGCAATCAGCCCCAGCATTTT
.	.	TRBV4-3	TRBJ2-3	CASSQEAGRVSTDTQYF	TGCGCCAGCAGCCAAGAGGCTGGAAGGGTTAGCACAGATACGCAGTATTTT
.	.	TRBV7-2	TRBJ2-3	CASSPGGRGDTDTQYF	TGTGCCAGCAGCCCCGGAGGGCGGGGTGATACAGATACGCAGTATTTT
.	.	TRBV11-2	TRBJ1-4	CASSSVVWGGSEKLFF	TGTGCCAGCAGCTCAGTGGTTTGGGGTGGAAGTGAAAAACTGTTTTTT
.	.	TRBV4-3	TRBJ1-1	CASSMGETEAFF	TGCGCCAGCAGTATGGGGGAAACTGAAGCTTTCTTT
TRBD2	.	TRBV7-2	TRBJ2-5	CASSSGRGQETQYF	TGTGCCAGCAGCTCGGGGAGGGGACAAGAGACCCAGTACTTC
.	.	TRBV7-9	TRBJ2-3	CASSLVALTAQRTDTQYF	TGTGCCAGCAGCTTAGTTGCCCTCACAGCCCAGCGCACAGATACGCAGTATTTT
.	.	TRBV19	TRBJ2-3	CASSTQLGGLNTDTQYF	TGTGCCAGTAGTACCCAGTTGGGGGGTCTGAACACAGATACGCAGTATTTT
.	.	TRBV13	TRBJ2-3	CASSFALAFDTQYF	TGTGCCAGCAGCTTTGCTCTAGCATTCGATACGCAGTATTTT
TRBD2	once	TRBV28	TRBJ2-7	CASSLLAGGDEQYF	TGTGCCAGCAGTTTACTAGCGGGAGGCGACGAGCAGTACTTC
TRBD1	.	TRBV5-4	TRBJ2-2	CASSTTGTGGWELFF	TGTGCCAGCAGCACGACCGGGACAGGGGGCTGGGAGCTGTTTTTT
.	.	TRBV28	TRBJ1-5	CASSFIRQPQHF	TGTGCCAGCAGTTTTATCCGGCAGCCCCAGCATTTT
.	.	TRBV15	TRBJ2-4	CATSRDWILRENIQYF	TGTGCCACCAGCAGAGATTGGATCTTGAGGGAAAACATTCAGTACTTC
TRBD1	.	TRBV9	TRBJ2-6	CASSVPKTGAGANVLTF	TGTGCCAGCAGCGTACCCAAGACAGGGGCCGGGGCCAACGTCCTGACTTTC
.	.	TRBV6-5	TRBJ2-7	CASSYGLALSEQYF	TGTGCCAGCAGTTACGGGCTAGCTCTCTCCGAGCAGTACTTC
.	few	TRBV5-6	TRBJ1-1	CASSSGGVEAFF	TGTGCCAGCAGCTCGGGTGGCGTAGAGGCTTTCTTT
TRBD1	.	TRBV28	TRBJ2-1	CASSLTGTGDGDEQFF	TGTGCCAGCAGTTTAACCGGGACAGGGGACGGAGATGAGCAGTTCTTC
.	.	TRBV13	TRBJ2-1	CASSYRDKNFYNEQFF	TGTGCCAGCAGCTACCGGGACAAGAATTTCTACAATGAGCAGTTCTTC
.	.	TRBV6-5	TRBJ2-3	CASSYGSTDTQYF	TGTGCCAGCAGTTACGGGAGCACAGATACGCAGTATTTT
.	once	TRBV9	TRBJ2-7	CASSGGQVYEQYF	TGTGCCAGCAGCGGGGGACAAGTCTACGAGCAGTACTTC
.	.	TRBV6-5	TRBJ1-4	CASSYAIGPELFF	TGTGCCAGCAGTTACGCGATCGGGCCTGAACTGTTTTTT
.	.	TRBV28	TRBJ2-7	CASSYSPGQAYEQYF	TGTGCCAGCAGTTATTCCCCGGGACAAGCCTACGAGCAGTACTTC
.	once	TRBV9	TRBJ2-7	CASSPNDWTYEQYF	TGTGCCAGCAGTCCCAATGACTGGACCTACGAGCAGTACTTC
TRBD2	.	TRBV27	TRBJ2-3	CASSPLAGVADTQYF	TGTGCCAGCAGCCCGTTAGCGGGAGTAGCAGATACGCAGTATTTT
.	.	TRBV7-6	TRBJ2-2	CASSSDSNTGELFF	TGTGCCAGCAGTTCTGACAGCAACACCGGGGAGCTGTTTTTT
TRBD1	.	TRBV10-1	TRBJ2-7	CASSDPGQEYEQYF	TGCGCCAGCAGCGACCCGGGACAGGAATACGAGCAGTACTTC
.	.	TRBV19	TRBJ2-7	CASSIFLSYEQYF	TGTGCCAGTAGTATCTTTCTCAGTTACGAGCAGTACTTC
TRBD2	.	TRBV27	TRBJ2-7	CASSLFSGASSYEQYF	TGTGCCAGCAGTTTATTTAGCGGGGCCAGCTCCTACGAGCAGTACTTC
.	.	TRBV7-9	TRBJ1-3	CASSLGGEGIGNTIYF	TGTGCCAGCAGCTTAGGTGGAGAGGGGATAGGAAACACCATATATTTT